This TCR beta chain was identified in a study of T cell repertoires in cytomegalovirus infection. Study context: Carrying CMV and the relevant HLA type showed in public TCR beta signatures. Whole-study findings and limits: CMV-specific TCR beta clonotypes restricted by HLA-C were the ones dominating the ex vivo response. Frequencies of public TCR beta families were cumulated, and this identified carriers of CMV plus the relevant HLA.

A single record per CDR3 protein comes from TCRdb applying MiXCR to the reads. The table records approximately 490,000 distinct CDR3 sequences, around 11% of them present only once. This clonotype was observed at least ten times. What it binds is not known. V gave up 5 bases and J gave up 4 bases; unmatched junction bases: 6. Germline CDR1 reads SGHAT; CDR2 reads FQNNGV. The CDR3 consists of 15 residues. The V and J genes are TRBV11-2 and TRBJ2-7; 12 nucleotides line up with TRBD1. Input material: PBMCs. This TCR was sampled from a human donor in good health (CMV status not recorded). Some clones in this sample may be carry-over from other donors' samples. CDR3 residues: CASSPGTGGWYEQYF. In DNA form, the CDR3 reads TGTGCCAGCAGCCCTGGGACAGGGGGCTGGTACGAGCAGTACTTC.